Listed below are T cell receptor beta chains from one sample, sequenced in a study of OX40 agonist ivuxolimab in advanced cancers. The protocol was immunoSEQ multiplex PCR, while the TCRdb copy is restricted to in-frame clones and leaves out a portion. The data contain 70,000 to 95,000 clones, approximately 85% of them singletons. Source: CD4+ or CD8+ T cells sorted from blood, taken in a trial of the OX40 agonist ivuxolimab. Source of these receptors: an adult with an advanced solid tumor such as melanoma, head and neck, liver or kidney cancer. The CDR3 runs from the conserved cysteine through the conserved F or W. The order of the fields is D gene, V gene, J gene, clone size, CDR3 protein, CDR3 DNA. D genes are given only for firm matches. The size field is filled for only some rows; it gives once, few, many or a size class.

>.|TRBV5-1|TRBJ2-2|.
CASSLQGGGTGELFF
TGCGCCAGCAGCTTGCAAGGGGGAGGCACCGGGGAGCTGTTTTTT
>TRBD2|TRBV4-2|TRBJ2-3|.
CASSRGTGAGVADTQYF
TGTGCCAGCAGCCGTGGGACGGGAGCGGGAGTCGCAGATACGCAGTATTTT
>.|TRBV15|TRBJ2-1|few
CATSGSSRGEQFF
TGTGCCACCAGCGGTTCCAGCCGCGGTGAGCAGTTCTTC
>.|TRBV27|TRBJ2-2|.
CASSLRYSRGYTGELFF
TGTGCCAGCAGTTTAAGGTACTCAAGAGGGTACACCGGGGAGCTGTTTTTT
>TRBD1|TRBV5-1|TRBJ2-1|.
CASSKLQGYNEQFF
TGCGCCAGCAGCAAACTACAGGGGTACAATGAGCAGTTCTTC
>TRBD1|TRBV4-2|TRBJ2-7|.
CASSQVKGAIPEQYF
TGTGCCAGCAGCCAAGTCAAGGGGGCGATCCCCGAGCAGTACTTC
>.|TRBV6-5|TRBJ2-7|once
CASSSPGWEQYF
TGTGCCAGCAGTAGCCCGGGTTGGGAGCAGTACTTC
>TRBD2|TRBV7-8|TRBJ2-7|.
CASSSTPGLLYEQYF
TGTGCCAGCAGCTCAACCCCGGGACTACTCTACGAGCAGTACTTC
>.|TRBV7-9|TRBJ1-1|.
CASSFGGGDTEAFF
TGTGCCAGCAGCTTTGGGGGCGGGGACACTGAAGCTTTCTTT
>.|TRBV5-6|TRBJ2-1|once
CASSELSYNEQFF
TGTGCCAGCAGCGAGCTCTCCTACAATGAGCAGTTCTTC
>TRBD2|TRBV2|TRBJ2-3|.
CASSPRTSELTDTQYF
TGTGCCAGCAGTCCCAGGACTAGCGAACTCACAGATACGCAGTATTTT
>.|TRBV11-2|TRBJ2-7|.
CASSLGRGPYEQYF
TGTGCCAGCAGCCTAGGCAGGGGCCCCTACGAGCAGTACTTC
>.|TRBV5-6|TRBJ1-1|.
CASSLAGRPGTEAFF
TGTGCCAGCAGCTTGGCAGGGAGACCGGGCACTGAAGCTTTCTTT
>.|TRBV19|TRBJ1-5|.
CASSDNSNQPQHF
TGTGCCAGTAGCGACAATAGCAATCAGCCCCAGCATTTT
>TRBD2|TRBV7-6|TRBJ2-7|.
CASSLDLLAGAAKPYEQYF
TGTGCCAGCAGCTTAGACCTACTAGCGGGAGCGGCTAAGCCCTACGAGCAGTACTTC
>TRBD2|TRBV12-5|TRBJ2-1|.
CASGKTRGILAGVSNEQFF
TGTGCTAGTGGTAAAACCAGGGGGATACTAGCGGGAGTATCAAATGAGCAGTTCTTC
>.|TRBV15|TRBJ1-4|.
CATSRGMNEKLFF
TGTGCCACCAGCAGAGGGATGAATGAAAAACTGTTTTTT
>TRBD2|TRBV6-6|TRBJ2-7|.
CASSYSGLAGVYEQYF
TGTGCCAGCAGTTACTCGGGACTAGCGGGAGTGTACGAGCAGTACTTC
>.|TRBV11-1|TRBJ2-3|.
CASSPKWTALTDTQYF
TGTGCCAGCAGCCCGAAATGGACAGCTCTCACAGATACGCAGTATTTT
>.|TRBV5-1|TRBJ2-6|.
CASSDLSSGANVLTF
TGCGCCAGCAGCGATCTCAGCTCTGGGGCCAACGTCCTGACTTTC
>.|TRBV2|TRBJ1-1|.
CASHRAGPEAFF
TGTGCCAGCCACCGGGCCGGTCCTGAAGCTTTCTTT
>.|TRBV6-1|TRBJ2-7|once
CASSEYYEQYF
TGTGCCAGCAGTGAATACTACGAGCAGTACTTC
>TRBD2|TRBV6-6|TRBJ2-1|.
CASSYLGTSDNEQFF
TGTGCCAGCAGTTATCTGGGGACTAGCGACAATGAGCAGTTCTTC
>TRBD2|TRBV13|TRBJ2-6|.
CASSSDIGTSGPLSGANVLTF
TGTGCCAGCAGCTCAGACATCGGGACTAGCGGGCCTCTCTCTGGGGCCAACGTCCTGACTTTC
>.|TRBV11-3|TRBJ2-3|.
CASSPRVADTQYF
TGTGCCAGCAGCCCCAGGGTCGCGGATACGCAGTATTTT
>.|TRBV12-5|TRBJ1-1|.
CASGSTDLNTEAFF
TGTGCTAGTGGTTCAACAGATCTGAACACTGAAGCTTTCTTT
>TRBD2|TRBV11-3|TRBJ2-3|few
CASSYPLAGGPFKYF
TGTGCCAGCAGCTACCCCCTAGCGGGAGGGCCCTTTAAGTATTTT
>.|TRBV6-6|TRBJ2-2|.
CASSYSEGNSGELFF
TGTGCCAGCAGTTACTCTGAGGGGAATAGCGGGGAGCTGTTTTTT
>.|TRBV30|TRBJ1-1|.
CAWSLNLGRRGAFF
TGTGCCTGGAGTCTCAATCTTGGGAGGCGGGGAGCTTTCTTT
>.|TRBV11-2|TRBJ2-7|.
CASSPLSVHEQYF
TGTGCCAGCAGCCCTTTATCGGTCCACGAGCAGTACTTC
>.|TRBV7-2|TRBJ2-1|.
CASSSRTGLEQFF
TGTGCCAGCAGCTCCCGGACCGGCTTGGAGCAGTTCTTC
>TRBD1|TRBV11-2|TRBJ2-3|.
CASSLGTGGDTQYF
TGTGCCAGCAGCTTAGGGACAGGGGGGGATACGCAGTATTTT
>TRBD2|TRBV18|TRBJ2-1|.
CASSLRLAEGGEQFF
TGTGCCAGCTCCCTCCGACTAGCGGAGGGAGGTGAGCAGTTCTTC
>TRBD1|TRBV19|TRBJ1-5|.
CASSINRGSNQPQHF
TGTGCCAGTAGTATCAACAGGGGTAGCAATCAGCCCCAGCATTTT
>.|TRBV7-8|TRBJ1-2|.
CASSPSRSPGDGYTF
TGTGCCAGCAGCCCCAGCAGGTCCCCAGGGGATGGCTACACCTTC
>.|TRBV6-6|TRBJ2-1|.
CASSYSVAGINEQFF
TGTGCCAGCAGTTATTCTGTCGCGGGAATCAATGAGCAGTTCTTC
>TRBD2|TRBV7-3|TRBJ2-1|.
CASRSTKPGLYDEQFF
TGTGCCAGCAGGTCCACGAAACCGGGACTATACGATGAGCAGTTCTTC
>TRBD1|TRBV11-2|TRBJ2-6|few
CASSSIPGQASSGANVLTF
TGTGCCAGCAGCTCCATCCCCGGACAGGCGAGCTCTGGGGCCAACGTCCTGACTTTC
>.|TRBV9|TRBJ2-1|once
CASSGDWAEQFF
TGTGCCAGCAGCGGAGATTGGGCTGAGCAGTTCTTC
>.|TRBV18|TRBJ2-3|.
CASSLGTSDTQYF
TGTGCCAGCTCACTTGGCACATCAGATACGCAGTATTTT